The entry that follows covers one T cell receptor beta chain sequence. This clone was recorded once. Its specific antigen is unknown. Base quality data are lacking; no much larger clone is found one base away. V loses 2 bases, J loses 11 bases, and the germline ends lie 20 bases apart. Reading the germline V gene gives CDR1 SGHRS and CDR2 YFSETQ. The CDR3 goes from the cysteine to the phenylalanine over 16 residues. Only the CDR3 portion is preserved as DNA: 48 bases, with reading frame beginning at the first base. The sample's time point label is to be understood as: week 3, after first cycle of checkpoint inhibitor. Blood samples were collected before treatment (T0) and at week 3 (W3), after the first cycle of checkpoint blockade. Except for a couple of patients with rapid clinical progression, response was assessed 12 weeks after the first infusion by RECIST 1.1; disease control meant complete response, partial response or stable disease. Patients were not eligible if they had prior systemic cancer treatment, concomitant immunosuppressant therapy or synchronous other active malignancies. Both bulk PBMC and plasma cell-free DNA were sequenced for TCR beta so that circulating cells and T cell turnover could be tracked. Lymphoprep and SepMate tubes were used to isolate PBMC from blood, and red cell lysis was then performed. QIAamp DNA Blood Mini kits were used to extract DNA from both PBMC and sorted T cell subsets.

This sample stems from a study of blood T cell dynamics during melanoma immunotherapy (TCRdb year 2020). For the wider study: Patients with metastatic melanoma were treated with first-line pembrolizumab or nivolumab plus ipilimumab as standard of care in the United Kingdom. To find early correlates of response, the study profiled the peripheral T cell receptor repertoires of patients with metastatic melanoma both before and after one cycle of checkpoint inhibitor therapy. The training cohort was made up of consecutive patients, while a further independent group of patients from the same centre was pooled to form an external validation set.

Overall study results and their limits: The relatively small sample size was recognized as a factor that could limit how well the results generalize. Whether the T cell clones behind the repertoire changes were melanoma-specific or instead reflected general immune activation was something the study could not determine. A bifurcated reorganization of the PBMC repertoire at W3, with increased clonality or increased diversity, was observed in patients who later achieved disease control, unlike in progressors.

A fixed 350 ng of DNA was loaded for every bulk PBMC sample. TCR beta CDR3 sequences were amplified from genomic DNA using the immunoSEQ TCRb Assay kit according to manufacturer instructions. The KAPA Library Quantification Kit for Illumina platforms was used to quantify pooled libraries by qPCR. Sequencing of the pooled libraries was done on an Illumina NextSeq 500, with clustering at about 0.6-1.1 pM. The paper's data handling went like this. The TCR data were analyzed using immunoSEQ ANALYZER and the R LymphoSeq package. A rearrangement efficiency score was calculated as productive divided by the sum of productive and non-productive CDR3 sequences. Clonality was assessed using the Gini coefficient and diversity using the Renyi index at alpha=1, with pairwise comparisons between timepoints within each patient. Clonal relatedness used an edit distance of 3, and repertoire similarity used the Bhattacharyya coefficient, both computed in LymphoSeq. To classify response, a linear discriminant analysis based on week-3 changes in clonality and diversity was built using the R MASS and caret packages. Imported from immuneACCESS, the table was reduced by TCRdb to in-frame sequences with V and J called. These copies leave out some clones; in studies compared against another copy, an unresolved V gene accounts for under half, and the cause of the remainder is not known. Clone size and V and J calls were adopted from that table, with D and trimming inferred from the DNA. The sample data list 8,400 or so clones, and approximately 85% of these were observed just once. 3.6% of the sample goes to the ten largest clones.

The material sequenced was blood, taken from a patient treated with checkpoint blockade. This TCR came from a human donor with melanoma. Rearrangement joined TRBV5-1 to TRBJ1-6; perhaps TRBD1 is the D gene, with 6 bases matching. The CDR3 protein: CASSLGLQGFTAPLHF. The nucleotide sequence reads TGCGCCAGCAGCTTAGGACTTCAGGGGTTCACGGCACCCCTCCACTTT.